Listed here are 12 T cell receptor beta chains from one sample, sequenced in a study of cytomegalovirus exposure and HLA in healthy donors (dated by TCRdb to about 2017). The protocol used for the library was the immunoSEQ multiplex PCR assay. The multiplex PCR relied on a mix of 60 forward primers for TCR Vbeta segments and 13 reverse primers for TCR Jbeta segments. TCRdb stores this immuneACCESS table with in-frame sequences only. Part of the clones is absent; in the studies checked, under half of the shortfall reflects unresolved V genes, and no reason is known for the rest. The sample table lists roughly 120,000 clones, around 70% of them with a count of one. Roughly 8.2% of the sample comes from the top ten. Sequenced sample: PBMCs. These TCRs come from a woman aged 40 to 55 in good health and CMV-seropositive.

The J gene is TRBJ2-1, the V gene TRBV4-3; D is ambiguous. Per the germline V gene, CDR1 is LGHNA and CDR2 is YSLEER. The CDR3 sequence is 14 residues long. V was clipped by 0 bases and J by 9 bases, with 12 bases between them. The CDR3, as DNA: TGCGCCAGCAGCCAAGATAACTACGTGGGTGAGCAGTTCTTC. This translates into CASSQDNYVGEQFF.

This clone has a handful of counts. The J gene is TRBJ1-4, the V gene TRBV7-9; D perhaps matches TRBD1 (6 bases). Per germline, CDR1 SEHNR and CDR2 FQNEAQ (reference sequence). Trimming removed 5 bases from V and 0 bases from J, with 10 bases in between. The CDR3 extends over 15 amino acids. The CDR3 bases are TGTGCCAGCAGCGCCCGGACAGCAACTAATGAAAAACTGTTTTTT. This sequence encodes CASSARTATNEKLFF.

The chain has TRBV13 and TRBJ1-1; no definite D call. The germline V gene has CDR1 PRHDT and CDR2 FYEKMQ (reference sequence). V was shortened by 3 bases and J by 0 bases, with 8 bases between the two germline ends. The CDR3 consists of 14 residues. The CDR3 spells CASSFDKLNTEAFF. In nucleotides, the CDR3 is TGTGCCAGCAGCTTCGACAAATTGAACACTGAAGCTTTCTTT.

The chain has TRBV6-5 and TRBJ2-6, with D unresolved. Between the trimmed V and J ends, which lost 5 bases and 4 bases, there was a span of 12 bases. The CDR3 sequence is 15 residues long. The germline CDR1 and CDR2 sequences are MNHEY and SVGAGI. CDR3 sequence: CASSPLPRGANVLTF. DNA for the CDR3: TGTGCCAGCAGTCCCCTCCCGAGAGGGGCCAACGTCCTGACTTTC.

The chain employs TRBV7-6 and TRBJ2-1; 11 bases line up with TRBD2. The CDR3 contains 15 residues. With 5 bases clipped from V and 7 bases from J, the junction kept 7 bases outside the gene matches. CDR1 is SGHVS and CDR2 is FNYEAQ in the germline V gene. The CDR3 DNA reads TGTGCCAGCAGCCCAAGACTAGCGGGGAAGAATGAGCAGTTCTTC. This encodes CASSPRLAGKNEQFF.

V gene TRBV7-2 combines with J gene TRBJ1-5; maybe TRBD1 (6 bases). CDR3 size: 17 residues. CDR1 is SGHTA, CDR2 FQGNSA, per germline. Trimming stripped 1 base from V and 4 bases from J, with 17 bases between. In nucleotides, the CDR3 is TGTGCCAGCAGCTTAGTTTCCGACAGGTGGGGGAATCAGCCCCAGCATTTT. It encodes CASSLVSDRWGNQPQHF.

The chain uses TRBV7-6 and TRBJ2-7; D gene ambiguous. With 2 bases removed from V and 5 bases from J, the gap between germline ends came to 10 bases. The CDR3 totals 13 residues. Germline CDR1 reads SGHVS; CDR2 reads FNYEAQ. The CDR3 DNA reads TGTGCCAGCAGCTTACGGTCACGCAACGAGCAGTACTTC. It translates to CASSLRSRNEQYF.

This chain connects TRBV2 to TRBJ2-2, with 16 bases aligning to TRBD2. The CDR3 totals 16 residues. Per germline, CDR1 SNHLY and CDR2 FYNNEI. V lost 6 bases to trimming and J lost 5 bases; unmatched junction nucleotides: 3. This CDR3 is CASRSGLAGGTGELFF. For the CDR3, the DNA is TGTGCCAGCAGATCGGGACTAGCGGGGGGGACCGGGGAGCTGTTTTTT.

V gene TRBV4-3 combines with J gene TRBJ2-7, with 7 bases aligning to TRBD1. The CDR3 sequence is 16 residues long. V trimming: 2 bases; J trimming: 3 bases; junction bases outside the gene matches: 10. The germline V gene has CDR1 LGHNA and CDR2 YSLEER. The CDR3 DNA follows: TGCGCCAGCAGCCAACACCGGACAGGCTCCCGCTACGAGCAGTACTTC. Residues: CASSQHRTGSRYEQYF.

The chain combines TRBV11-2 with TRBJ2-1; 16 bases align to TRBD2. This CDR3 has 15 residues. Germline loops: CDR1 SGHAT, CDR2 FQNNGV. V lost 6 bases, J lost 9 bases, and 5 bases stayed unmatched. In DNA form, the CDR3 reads TGTGCCAGCAGGGGGACTAGCGGGGGGGCCGGTGAGCAGTTCTTC. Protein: CASRGTSGGAGEQFF.

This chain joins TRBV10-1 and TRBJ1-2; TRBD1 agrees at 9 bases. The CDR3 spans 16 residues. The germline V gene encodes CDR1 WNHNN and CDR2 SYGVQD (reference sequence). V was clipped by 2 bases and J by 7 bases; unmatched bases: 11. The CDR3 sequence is CASSEPRRDRVFGYTF. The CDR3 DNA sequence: TGCGCCAGCAGTGAGCCAAGGCGGGACAGGGTCTTTGGCTACACCTTC.

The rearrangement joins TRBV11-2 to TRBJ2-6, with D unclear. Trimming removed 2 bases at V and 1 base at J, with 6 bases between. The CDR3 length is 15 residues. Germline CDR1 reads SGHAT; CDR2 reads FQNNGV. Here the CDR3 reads CASSLRRSGANVLTF. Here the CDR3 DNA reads TGTGCCAGCAGCTTAAGGAGATCTGGGGCCAACGTCCTGACTTTC.